These T cell receptor beta chains were read from a single sample in a study of blood T cell repertoires in COVID-19. Repertoires were generated with immunoSEQ multiplex PCR, while TCRdb's copy carries only in-frame clones and drops some. The sample records roughly 180,000 clones, approximately 85% being singletons. Sequences were obtained from peripheral blood. The origin of the receptors is a man aged 35-49 years who had recovered from COVID-19. CDR3s include the opening cysteine and the closing phenylalanine or tryptophan. Fields, in order: V gene, J gene, CDR3 protein.

TRBV7-2	TRBJ2-5	CASRKRGGYETQYF
TRBV2	TRBJ2-1	CASNRDRAYNEQFF
TRBV19	TRBJ2-1	CASSLRDRVTNEQFF
TRBV19	TRBJ2-7	CASSTGLGYEQYF
TRBV7-9	TRBJ2-3	CASSIRGYTDTQYF
TRBV27	TRBJ1-2	CASSSGTGGSGYTF
TRBV5-4	TRBJ2-5	CASSPRGGEETQYF
TRBV7-2	TRBJ1-1	CASSSHLTRSGGIAFF
TRBV30	TRBJ1-2	CAWSEGQAHYGYTF
TRBV18	TRBJ2-3	CASSVRGGILTDTQYF
TRBV9	TRBJ1-5	CASSGSQTNQPQHF
TRBV27	TRBJ1-1	CASSPRQVDTEAFF
TRBV30	TRBJ2-2	CAWSDEDSYTGELFF
TRBV6-5	TRBJ2-3	CASSFRGPTDTQYF
TRBV7-2	TRBJ2-5	CASRDRSGAKTQYF
TRBV7-9	TRBJ1-5	CASSFGQPQHF
TRBV11-3	TRBJ2-2	CASSATGAANTGELFF
TRBV2	TRBJ1-5	CASSTGGIQPQHF
TRBV9	TRBJ2-2	CASSVVTGDTGELFF
TRBV6-1	TRBJ2-3	CASSESGTSTDTQYF
TRBV28	TRBJ2-6	CASSLKWSSGANVLTF
TRBV5-1	TRBJ2-3	CASSWRGGGATDTQYF
TRBV10-3	TRBJ1-6	CAISEGTGNSPLHF